Described below is a single TCR beta chain sequence and its context. The source of the sample is a study of blood T cell repertoires in COVID-19. The overall study: Researchers got acute and convalescent COVID-19 samples from the United States, Italy and Spain.

CDR3 length: 15 residues. The V gene's germline CDR1 is KGHDR and CDR2 SFDVKD. Deletions cut 6 bases from V and 1 base from J, with 14 bases between. Measured with immunoSEQ multiplex PCR; TCRdb has only the in-frame clones, and not every one. The sample contains 100,000 to 150,000 clones, 85% to 90% of which appear only once. Input material: peripheral blood. The chain couples TRBV24-1 to TRBJ2-5; maybe TRBD1 (5 bases). The receptor's source is a human donor in a cohort sampled during active COVID-19. The CDR3 reads CATSSPKDSQETQYF. The DNA of the CDR3 is TGTGCCACCAGTTCCCCCAAAGACAGCCAAGAGACCCAGTACTTC.